This T cell receptor (beta chain) was obtained from a study of radiation and T cells in renal cell carcinoma. Time point here: blood 4 weeks post-SBRT, at nephrectomy. Stated treatment: 15 Gy SBRT to primary tumor, nephrectomy 4 weeks later. Nephrectomy followed 15 Gy stereotactic body radiation by 4 weeks. The data were produced by immunoSEQ multiplex PCR, yet TCRdb's version contains in-frame clones alone and is incomplete. This table holds some 100,000 clones, approximately 82% found once. The origin of this receptor is a man aged 55 to 69 with renal cell carcinoma. The sequencing here drew on blood, taken from a patient whose treatment included radiotherapy and nephrectomy.

CDR3 bases: TGTGCCAGCAGTGAACGGGGTTTTGTCCTAGCGGGATTAGTTAACATTCAGTACTTC. Translation: CASSERGFVLAGLVNIQYF. The chain recombines TRBV6-1 with TRBJ2-4, with 9 bases matching TRBD2. CDR3 length: 19 residues. CDR1 is MNHNS, CDR2 SASEGT, per germline. J gave up 7 bases and V 2 bases, and 18 bases lay outside the gene matches.